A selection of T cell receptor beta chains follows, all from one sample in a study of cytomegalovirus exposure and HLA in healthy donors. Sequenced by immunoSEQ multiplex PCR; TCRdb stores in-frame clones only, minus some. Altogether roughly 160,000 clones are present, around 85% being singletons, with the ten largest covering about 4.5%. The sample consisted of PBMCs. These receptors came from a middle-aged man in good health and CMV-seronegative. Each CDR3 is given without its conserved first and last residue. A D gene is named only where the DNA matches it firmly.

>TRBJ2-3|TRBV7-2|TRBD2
ASSLRLAGASSTDTQY
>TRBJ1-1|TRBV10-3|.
AISDGGGGTEAF
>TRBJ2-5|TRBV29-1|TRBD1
SVDLGQGETQY
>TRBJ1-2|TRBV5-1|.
ASLPGYSGYT
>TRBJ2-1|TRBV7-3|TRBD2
ASSYLAGAHNEQF
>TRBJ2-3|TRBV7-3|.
ASSLTPTDTQY
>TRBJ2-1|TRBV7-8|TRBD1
ASSFGQDEQF
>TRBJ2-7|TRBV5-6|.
ASSPIQNYEQY
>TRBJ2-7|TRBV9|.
ASSVVGTQEEEQY
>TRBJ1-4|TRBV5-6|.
ASSLTTQGNEKLF
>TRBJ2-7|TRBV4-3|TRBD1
ASSQSRDTPGQTYEQY
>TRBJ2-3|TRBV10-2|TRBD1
ASSRTGPYDTQY
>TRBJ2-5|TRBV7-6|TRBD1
ASSLGLDRGRGTQY
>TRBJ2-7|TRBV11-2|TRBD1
ASSPRTGAYEQY
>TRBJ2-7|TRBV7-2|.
ASSLVHADYEQY
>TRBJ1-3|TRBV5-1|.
ASSLAGGSGNTIY
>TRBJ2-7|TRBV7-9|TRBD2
ASSGLGLAGFYEQY
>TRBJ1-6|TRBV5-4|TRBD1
ASSLARDRNNSPLH
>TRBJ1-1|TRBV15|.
ATSISLQAEAF
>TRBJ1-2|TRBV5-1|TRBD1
ASSLGDSYVYT
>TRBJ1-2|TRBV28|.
ASRAGFYGYT
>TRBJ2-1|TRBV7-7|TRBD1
ASSYGTGKNNEQF
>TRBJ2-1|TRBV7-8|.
ASSLQLVYNEQF
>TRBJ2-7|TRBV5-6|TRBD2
ASSPGGSAYEQY
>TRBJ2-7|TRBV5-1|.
ASSAAAYEQY
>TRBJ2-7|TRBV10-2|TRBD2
ASSLRAGDYEQY
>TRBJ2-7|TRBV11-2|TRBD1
AVRTGDQLGRDYEQY
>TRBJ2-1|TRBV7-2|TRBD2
ASSFSGAPYNEQF
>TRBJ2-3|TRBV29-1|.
SVEVAELRDTQY
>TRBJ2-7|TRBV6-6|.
ASSRFRDTYEQY
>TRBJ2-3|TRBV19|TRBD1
ASSLGTGLNTQY